This T cell receptor beta chain was documented in a study of T cells after yellow fever vaccination. About the study: When fractions had low cell numbers, they were prepared with SMART-Seq v4 Ultra Low Input. General observations from the study: There was a small share of clonotypes that showed up in both the CD4 and CD8 compartments. Most primary-vaccination clones reappeared after the booster (about 95% CD4, about 87% CD8). Abundant bulk-derived clonotypes could contaminate FACS-sorted repertoires.

This clonotype was counted ten times or more. The antigen is not known. With V trimmed by 7 bases and J by 4 bases, 6 bases remained unmatched. The CDR3 totals 13 residues. The germline V gene encodes CDR1 MNHNS and CDR2 SASEGT. From the 5' RACE reads, TCRdb called clonotypes with MiXCR, one entry per CDR3 protein. This repertoire shows some 390,000 distinct CDR3 sequences, roughly a sixth found once; its top ten account for around 17%. The receptor was derived from a man younger than 35 who received the YFV17D yellow fever vaccine. Sequenced material: PBMCs, taken before the yellow fever booster vaccination. The genes are TRBV6-1 and TRBJ2-5, with 7 bases matching TRBD1. The CDR3 is CASTKQGRETQYF. The CDR3 DNA follows: TGTGCCAGCACTAAACAGGGGCGAGAGACCCAGTACTTC.